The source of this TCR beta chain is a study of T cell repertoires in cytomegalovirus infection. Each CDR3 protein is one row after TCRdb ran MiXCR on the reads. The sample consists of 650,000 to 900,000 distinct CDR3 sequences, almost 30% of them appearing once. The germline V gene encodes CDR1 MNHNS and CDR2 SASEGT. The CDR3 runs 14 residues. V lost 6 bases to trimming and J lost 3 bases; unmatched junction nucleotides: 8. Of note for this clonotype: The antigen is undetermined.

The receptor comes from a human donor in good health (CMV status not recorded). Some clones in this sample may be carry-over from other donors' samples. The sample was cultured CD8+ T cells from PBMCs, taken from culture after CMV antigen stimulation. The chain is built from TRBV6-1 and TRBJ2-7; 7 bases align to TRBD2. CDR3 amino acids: CASSQDGEGYEQYV. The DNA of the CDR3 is TGTGCCAGCAGCCAAGACGGGGAGGGCTACGAGCAGTACGTC.